Below are 31 T cell receptor beta chains sequenced from a single sample in a study of blood T cell repertoires in COVID-19. Clones were read by immunoSEQ multiplex PCR, and TCRdb kept only the in-frame ones, dropping some. This table holds under 250,000 clones, just under 90% found once. Sequencing was carried out using peripheral blood. The receptors stem from a man aged 25 to 40 with COVID-19, enrolled during active disease.

The V and J genes are TRBV19 and TRBJ1-5, with D unclear. Germline lookup yields CDR1 LNHDA and CDR2 SQIVND (reference sequence). The CDR3 covers 13 residues. V was cut by 5 bases and J by 4 bases, with 9 bases left in between. The CDR3 sequence: CASSVGRNQPQHF. CDR3 nucleotides: TGTGCCAGTAGTGTGGGGAGGAATCAGCCCCAGCATTTT.

V gene TRBV3-1 (or the pseudogene TRBV3-2) combines with J gene TRBJ1-6; 7 bases agree with TRBD1. CDR1 LGHDT and CDR2 YNNKEL come from the germline V gene (reference sequence). Trimming removed 4 bases from V and 4 bases from J; junction bases left unmatched: 10. The CDR3 runs to 17 residues. The CDR3 DNA reads as TGTGCCAGCAGCCTTCTCTTCTCACAGGGGTATAATTCACCCCTCCACTTT. It yields the protein CASSLLFSQGYNSPLHF.

The chain couples TRBV30 to TRBJ1-4; a weak D match, TRBD1 (6 bases). Deletions cut 7 bases from V and 5 bases from J, with 20 bases between. Germline loops: CDR1 GTSNPN, CDR2 SVGIG (reference sequence). The CDR3 length is 15 residues. The CDR3 region is CAFLPRGAMNEKLFF. DNA of the CDR3: TGTGCCTTTCTCCCCCGGGGGGCGATGAATGAAAAACTGTTTTTT.

The CDR3 nucleotides are TGTGCCAGCAGCCCCCCACGAGCGCGTAGCACAGATACGCAGTATTTT. Translation: CASSPPRARSTDTQYF. The chain couples TRBV7-9 to TRBJ2-3, with D hard to call. CDR3 length: 16 amino acids. Germline CDR1 SEHNR, CDR2 FQNEAQ (reference sequence). V was cut by 5 bases and J by 0 bases, with 15 bases left in between.

The V gene is TRBV18, the J gene TRBJ2-1, with D tentatively TRBD2 (6 bases). Germline values: CDR1 KGHSH, CDR2 LQKENI. V lost 6 bases to trimming and J lost 7 bases, with 13 bases between them. The length of the CDR3 is 13 residues. CDR3 in amino acids: CASSGDSFNEQFF. CDR3 sequence (DNA): TGTGCCAGCTCGGGGGACTCCTTTAATGAGCAGTTCTTC.

V and J are TRBV2 and TRBJ2-1; 12 bases are a match to TRBD1. Germline V gives CDR1 SNHLY, CDR2 FYNNEI. This CDR3 contains 15 residues. Trimming at V came to 6 bases and at J to 5 bases, leaving 5 bases not matched to a gene. The CDR3 DNA reads as TGTGCCAGCAGCCAGGGACAGGGGGCTAACAATGAGCAGTTCTTC. Translated, it gives CASSQGQGANNEQFF.

CDR3 loop: CASSFMTGLGTDTQYF. The CDR3 DNA sequence: TGTGCCAGCAGTTTTATGACAGGGTTAGGAACAGATACGCAGTATTTT. V is TRBV27 and J is TRBJ2-3; 7 nucleotides line up with TRBD1. This CDR3 comprises 16 residues. CDR1 is MNHEY, CDR2 SMNVEV, per germline (reference sequence). V trimming: 3 bases; J trimming: 3 bases; junction bases outside the gene matches: 9.

V gene TRBV19 combines with J gene TRBJ2-7; possible D gene TRBD1, 6 bases. The CDR3 extends over 13 amino acids. Germline CDR1 is LNHDA and CDR2 is SQIVND (reference sequence). V shed 7 bases and J shed 2 bases, with 12 bases lying between them. CDR3 sequence reads: CASKERQAYEQYF. In DNA, the CDR3 is TGTGCCAGTAAGGAGAGACAGGCCTACGAGCAGTACTTC.

The chain couples TRBV7-3 to TRBJ2-3, with TRBD1 as a possible D gene (5 bases). CDR1 and CDR2 from the germline V gene are SGHTA and FQGTGA. This CDR3 is built from 13 residues. V was pared by 3 bases and J by 3 bases, with 7 bases between. The chain's CDR3 is CASSFKGTDTQYF. CDR3 in DNA: TGTGCCAGCAGCTTTAAGGGGACAGATACGCAGTATTTT.

This chain links TRBV7-2 with TRBJ2-3, with 7 bases matching TRBD2. CDR3 length equals 15 residues. Germline trimming cut 1 base from V and 1 base from J; bases unmatched to any gene: 2. Germline V lookup: CDR1 SGHTA, CDR2 FQGNSA. Written as DNA, the CDR3 is TGTGCCAGCAGCTTAGGTCTAGCGGGCACAGATACGCAGTATTTT. It codes for CASSLGLAGTDTQYF. Full variable domain (outside the CDR3, taken from reference TRBV7-2 and TRBJ2-3): GAGVSQSPSNKVTEKGKDVELRCDPISGHTALYWYRQSLGQGLEFLIYFQGNSAPDKSGLPSDRFSAERTGGSVSTLTIQRTQQEDSAVYLCASSLGLAGTDTQYFGPGTRLTVL.

This chain links TRBV7-9 with TRBJ1-6; no reliable D call. Germline values: CDR1 SEHNR, CDR2 FQNEAQ (reference sequence). The CDR3 has 17 amino acids. V lost 5 bases and J 9 bases, leaving 23 bases between the germline ends. CDR3 DNA sequence: TGTGCCAGCAGCCCCGACGCCGGGGTAGGGTTGGCTTCACCCCTCCACTTT. Amino acids: CASSPDAGVGLASPLHF.

The chain employs TRBV11-2 and TRBJ2-1; 9 positions match TRBD1. The V gene end was trimmed by 4 bases and the J gene end by 1 base; junction bases not matched to a gene: 5. The CDR3 runs 16 residues. CDR1 SGHAT and CDR2 FQNNGV come from the germline V gene. The CDR3 spells CASSSYRGQSYNEQFF. As DNA, the CDR3 is TGTGCCAGCAGCTCCTACAGGGGGCAGTCCTACAATGAGCAGTTCTTC.

The J gene is TRBJ2-1, the V gene TRBV6-5, with D maybe TRBD1 (6 bases). The CDR3 covers 15 residues. Germline V CDR1 and CDR2: MNHEY, SVGAGI. V lost 7 bases to trimming and J lost 2 bases, with 15 bases between them. The CDR3 sequence is CASNPGTLTYNEQFF. The CDR3, as DNA: TGTGCCAGCAACCCCGGGACACTTACCTACAATGAGCAGTTCTTC.

The rearrangement links TRBV5-5 to TRBJ1-2; TRBD1 agrees at 7 bases. V dropped 4 bases and J dropped 3; count of bases not matched to a gene: 15. This CDR3 is built from 17 residues. The germline V gene has CDR1 SGHKS and CDR2 YYEKEE (reference sequence). CDR3 nucleotides: TGTGCCAGCAGCCCGAAGGGGGCCAATCAACCCTACTATGGCTACACCTTC. Encoded protein: CASSPKGANQPYYGYTF.

The genes are TRBV7-9 and TRBJ2-7; D uncertain. The germline V and J ends were trimmed by 0 bases and 4 bases, with 7 bases remaining between them. The CDR3 has 13 residues. Per germline, CDR1 SEHNR and CDR2 FQNEAQ (reference sequence). CDR3 nucleotides: TGTGCCAGCAGCTTAGCGGCTTCGTACGAGCAGTACTTC. Its protein is CASSLAASYEQYF.

This clone was observed a single time. The rearrangement joins TRBV28 to TRBJ2-7; 9 bases are shared with TRBD1. Per germline, CDR1 MDHEN and CDR2 SYDVKM. The CDR3 is 16 amino acids. V gave up 3 bases and J gave up 5 bases; unmatched junction bases: 11. The chain's CDR3 is CASSLPTGGSLHEQYF. The DNA of the CDR3 is TGTGCCAGCAGTTTGCCCACAGGGGGCTCCCTCCACGAGCAGTACTTC. Full variable domain (missing parts from reference TRBV28 and TRBJ2-7): DVKVTQSSRYLVKRTGEKVFLECVQDMDHENMFWYRQDPGLGLRLIYFSYDVKMKEKGDIPEGYSVSREKKERFSLILESASTNQTSMYLCASSLPTGGSLHEQYFGPGTRLTVT.

V gene TRBV7-8 combines with J gene TRBJ2-5; 11 nucleotides agree with TRBD2. This CDR3 is 17 amino acids long. Germline assignment: CDR1 SGHVS and CDR2 FQNEAQ. The junction had 8 bases not matched to a gene; V was cut back by 0 bases and J by 5 bases. The CDR3 protein is CASSLASIAGGRETQYF. The CDR3 bases are TGTGCCAGCAGCTTAGCGAGCATAGCGGGAGGGCGGGAGACCCAGTACTTC.

The rearrangement joins TRBV29-1 to TRBJ2-5; 11 bases map to TRBD2. V lost 6 bases, J lost 5 bases, and 8 bases stayed unmatched. The V gene's germline CDR1 is SQVTM and CDR2 ANQGSEA. The CDR3 length is 14 residues. The CDR3 here is CSVPLAGGVETQYF. The CDR3, as DNA: TGCAGCGTCCCTCTAGCGGGGGGCGTGGAGACCCAGTACTTC.

The J gene is TRBJ2-7, the V gene TRBV27; a possible D gene is TRBD2 (6 bases). Deletions cut 3 bases from V and 3 bases from J, with 12 bases between. CDR3 length: 14 residues. Germline V gene sequence: CDR1 MNHEY, CDR2 SMNVEV (reference sequence). The CDR3 bases are TGTGCCAGCAGTTTTGCGGGGTTTCACTACGAGCAGTACTTC. Its protein product is CASSFAGFHYEQYF.

This sequence joins TRBV9 and TRBJ1-5; 8 positions agree with TRBD1. The germline V gene has CDR1 SGDLS and CDR2 YYNGEE. After removal of 4 bases from V and 7 bases from J, the junction contained 7 bases not matched to a gene. The CDR3 is made up of 14 amino acids. The CDR3 loop reads CASSQTTGGQPQHF. In DNA, the CDR3 is TGTGCCAGCAGCCAGACTACAGGGGGGCAGCCCCAGCATTTT.

This clone was picked up a small number of times. The V gene is TRBV5-6, the J gene TRBJ2-7; tentative D call: TRBD1 (5 bases). This CDR3 region has 13 residues. V lost 0 bases to trimming and J lost 6 bases, with 10 bases between them. Germline assignment: CDR1 SGHDT and CDR2 YYEEEE. The CDR3 sequence: CASSLAQGSEQYF. CDR3 bases: TGTGCCAGCAGCTTGGCCCAGGGAAGCGAGCAGTACTTC.

This chain links TRBV15 with TRBJ2-3; D might be TRBD2 (6 bases). The CDR3 is 16 amino acids. The germline gives CDR1 LNHNV, CDR2 YYDKDF (reference sequence). With 3 bases removed from V and 2 bases from J, the gap between germline ends came to 15 bases. The CDR3 reads CATSSPGRYDTDTQYF. CDR3 nucleotide sequence: TGTGCCACCAGCAGCCCAGGGAGGTACGACACAGATACGCAGTATTTT.

The chain is built from TRBV5-1 and TRBJ1-2, with no clear D. This CDR3 spans 13 amino acids. The germline V gene has CDR1 SGHRS and CDR2 YFSETQ. Trimming left V 7 bases short and J 0 bases short, with 10 bases between. The CDR3 loop reads CASQSGPNYGYTF. The DNA of the CDR3 is TGCGCCAGCCAATCGGGTCCTAACTATGGCTACACCTTC.

The rearrangement uses TRBV11-2 and TRBJ2-2, with TRBD2 matching 12 bases. The CDR3 has 16 amino acids. The germline gives CDR1 SGHAT, CDR2 FQNNGV. V dropped 6 bases and J dropped 3; count of bases not matched to a gene: 5. CDR3 protein: CASRSTSGGHTGELFF. The CDR3 region has the DNA TGTGCCAGCAGGTCGACTAGCGGGGGCCACACCGGGGAGCTGTTTTTT.

This chain links TRBV3-1 (or the pseudogene TRBV3-2) with TRBJ1-5; 11 positions agree with TRBD1. From germline, CDR1 is LGHDT and CDR2 YNNKEL (reference sequence). V was clipped by 6 bases and J by 0 bases; unmatched bases: 7. This CDR3 is built from 17 residues. The CDR3 DNA follows: TGTGCCAGCAGTCAGATAGGGACAGGGGGTAGCAATCAGCCCCAGCATTTT. Protein product: CASSQIGTGGSNQPQHF.

V gene TRBV19 combines with J gene TRBJ2-1; 9 bases align to TRBD2. This CDR3 has 17 residues. V lost 6 bases to trimming and J lost 3 bases; unmatched junction nucleotides: 12. Germline loops: CDR1 LNHDA, CDR2 SQIVND (reference sequence). CDR3 amino acids: CASRRLRVAGDYNEQFF. The DNA of the CDR3 is TGTGCCAGTAGGAGGCTCCGGGTAGCGGGGGACTACAATGAGCAGTTCTTC.

This clone appeared once. V and J are TRBV18 and TRBJ1-3, with 7 bases fitting TRBD1. This CDR3 contains 14 residues. V was clipped by 3 bases and J by 2 bases; unmatched bases: 1. Germline-derived CDR1 and CDR2 are KGHSH and LQKENI. This CDR3 reads CASSPGQTGNTIYF. In nucleotides, the CDR3 is TGTGCCAGCTCACCGGGACAGACTGGAAACACCATATATTTT.

The chain carries TRBV6-2 or TRBV6-3 and TRBJ2-7, with 11 bases aligning to TRBD2. This CDR3 is built from 14 residues. Losses at the gene ends were 5 bases for V and 5 bases for J; bases not matched to a gene: 5. The germline gives CDR1 MNHEY, CDR2 SVGEGT. The CDR3 nucleotides are TGTGCCAGCAGTAAACTAGCGGGAGTCAACGAGCAGTACTTC. It encodes CASSKLAGVNEQYF.

This rearrangement joins TRBV7-3 to TRBJ2-7; 8 bases match TRBD1. Germline assignment: CDR1 SGHTA and CDR2 FQGTGA. Trimming at V came to 3 bases and at J to 3 bases, leaving 4 bases not matched to a gene. The CDR3 contains 14 residues. CDR3 DNA: TGTGCCAGCAGCTTGACCGGGACAGGCTACGAGCAGTACTTC. Translation: CASSLTGTGYEQYF.

This CDR3 is CSVQWDRAGFGYTF. The DNA of the CDR3 is TGCAGCGTCCAATGGGACAGGGCGGGTTTTGGCTACACCTTC. This chain uses TRBV29-1 with TRBJ1-2; 9 bases map to TRBD1. The germline V gene has CDR1 SQVTM and CDR2 ANQGSEA. J was trimmed by 7 bases and V by 6 bases; bases with no gene match: 12. CDR3 length: 14 amino acids.

CDR3 residues: CASSLVASSNTGELFF. DNA of the CDR3: TGCGCCAGCAGCTTGGTGGCCTCCTCCAACACCGGGGAGCTGTTTTTT. This chain links TRBV5-1 with TRBJ2-2; D is unresolved. The CDR3 consists of 16 residues. Looked up from germline, CDR1 is SGHRS and CDR2 is YFSETQ. Trimming left V 0 bases short and J 2 bases short, with 11 bases between.